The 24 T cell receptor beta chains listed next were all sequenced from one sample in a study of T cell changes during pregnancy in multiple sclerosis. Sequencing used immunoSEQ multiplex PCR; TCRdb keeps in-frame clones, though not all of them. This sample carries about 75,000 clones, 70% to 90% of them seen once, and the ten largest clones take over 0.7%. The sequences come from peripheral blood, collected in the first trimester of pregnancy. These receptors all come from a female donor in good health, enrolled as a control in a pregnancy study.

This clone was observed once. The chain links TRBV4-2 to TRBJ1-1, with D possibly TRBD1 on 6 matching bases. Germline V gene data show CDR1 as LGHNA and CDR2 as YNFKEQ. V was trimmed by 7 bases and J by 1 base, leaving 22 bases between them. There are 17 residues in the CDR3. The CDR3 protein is CASTLKIRWTENTEAFF. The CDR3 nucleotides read TGTGCCAGCACCTTGAAGATTAGGTGGACAGAGAACACTGAAGCTTTCTTT.

DNA of the CDR3: TGTGCCAGCAGCCTCCCTAGCGGGATGAACACCGGGGAGCTGTTTTTT. It specifies CASSLPSGMNTGELFF. The chain links TRBV5-4 to TRBJ2-2, with 9 nucleotides matching TRBD2. This CDR3 has 16 residues. The V segment lost 4 bases and the J segment 1 base; nucleotides outside the gene matches: 5. Germline CDR1 is SGHNT and CDR2 is YYREEE (reference sequence).

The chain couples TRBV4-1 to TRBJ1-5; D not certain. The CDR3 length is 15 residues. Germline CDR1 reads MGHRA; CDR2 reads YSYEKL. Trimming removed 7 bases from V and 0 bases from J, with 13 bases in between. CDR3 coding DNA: TGCGCCAGCACTCGTCGACTAAATAGCAATCAGCCCCAGCATTTT. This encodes CASTRRLNSNQPQHF.

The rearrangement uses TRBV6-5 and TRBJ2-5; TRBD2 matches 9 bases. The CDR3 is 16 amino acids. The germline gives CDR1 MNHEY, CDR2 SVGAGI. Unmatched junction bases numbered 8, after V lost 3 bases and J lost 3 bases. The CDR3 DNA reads TGTGCCAGCAGTTATCGCGGACTAGCGCTAGAAGAGACCCAGTACTTC. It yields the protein CASSYRGLALEETQYF.

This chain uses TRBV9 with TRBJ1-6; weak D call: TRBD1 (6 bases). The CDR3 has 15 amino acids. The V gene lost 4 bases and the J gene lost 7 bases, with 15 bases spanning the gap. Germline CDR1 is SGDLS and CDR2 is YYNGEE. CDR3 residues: CASSPDDRINSPLHF. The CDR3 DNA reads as TGTGCCAGCAGCCCCGACGACAGGATAAATTCACCCCTCCACTTT.

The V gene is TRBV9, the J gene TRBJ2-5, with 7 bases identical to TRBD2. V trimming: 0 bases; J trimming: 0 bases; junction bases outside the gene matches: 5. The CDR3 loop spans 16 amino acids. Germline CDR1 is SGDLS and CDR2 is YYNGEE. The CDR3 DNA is TGTGCCAGCAGCGTAGGAGTAGCGGGCCACCAAGAGACCCAGTACTTC. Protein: CASSVGVAGHQETQYF.

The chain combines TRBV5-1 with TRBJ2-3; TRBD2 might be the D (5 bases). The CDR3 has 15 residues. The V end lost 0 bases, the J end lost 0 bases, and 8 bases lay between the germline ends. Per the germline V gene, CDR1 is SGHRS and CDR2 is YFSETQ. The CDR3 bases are TGCGCCAGCAGCTTGGGGGGAGCAAGCACAGATACGCAGTATTTT. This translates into CASSLGGASTDTQYF.

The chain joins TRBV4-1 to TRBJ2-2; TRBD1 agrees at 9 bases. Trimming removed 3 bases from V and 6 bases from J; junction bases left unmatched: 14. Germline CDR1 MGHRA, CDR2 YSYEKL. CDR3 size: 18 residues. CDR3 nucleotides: TGCGCCAGCAGCCACTTCTCCCCCGGACAGGGGACGGCCGGGGAGCTGTTTTTT. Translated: CASSHFSPGQGTAGELFF.

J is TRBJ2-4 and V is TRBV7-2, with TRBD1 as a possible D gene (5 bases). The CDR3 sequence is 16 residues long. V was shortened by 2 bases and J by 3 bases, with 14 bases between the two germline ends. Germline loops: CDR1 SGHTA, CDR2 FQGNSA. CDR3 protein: CASSLQRGIDKNIQYF. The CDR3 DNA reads TGTGCCAGCAGCTTACAAAGGGGCATCGACAAAAACATTCAGTACTTC.

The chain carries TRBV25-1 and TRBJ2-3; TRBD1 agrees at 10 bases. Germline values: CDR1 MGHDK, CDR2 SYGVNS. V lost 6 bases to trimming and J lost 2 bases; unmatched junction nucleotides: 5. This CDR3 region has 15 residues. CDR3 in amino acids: CASRPGQGLTDTQYF. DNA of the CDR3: TGTGCCAGCAGGCCGGGACAGGGGCTCACAGATACGCAGTATTTT.

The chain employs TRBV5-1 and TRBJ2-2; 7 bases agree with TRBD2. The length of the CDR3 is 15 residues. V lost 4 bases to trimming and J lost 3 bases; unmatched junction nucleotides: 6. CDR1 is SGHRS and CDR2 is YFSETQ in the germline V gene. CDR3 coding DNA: TGCGCCAGCAGCGCACGACTAGCCGACACCGGGGAGCTGTTTTTT. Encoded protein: CASSARLADTGELFF.

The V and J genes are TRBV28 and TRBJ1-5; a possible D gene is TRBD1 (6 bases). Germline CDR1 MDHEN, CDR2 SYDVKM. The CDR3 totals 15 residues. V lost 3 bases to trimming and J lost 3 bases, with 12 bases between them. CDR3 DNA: TGTGCCAGCAGTTTGGCAGGGGCCTACAATCAGCCCCAGCATTTT. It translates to CASSLAGAYNQPQHF.

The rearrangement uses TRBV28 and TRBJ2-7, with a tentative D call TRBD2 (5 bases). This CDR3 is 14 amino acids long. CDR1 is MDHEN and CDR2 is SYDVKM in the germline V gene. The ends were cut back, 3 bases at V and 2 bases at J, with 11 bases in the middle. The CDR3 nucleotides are TGTGCCAGCAGTTTTCTTATCGGGGCCTACGAGCAGTACTTC. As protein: CASSFLIGAYEQYF.

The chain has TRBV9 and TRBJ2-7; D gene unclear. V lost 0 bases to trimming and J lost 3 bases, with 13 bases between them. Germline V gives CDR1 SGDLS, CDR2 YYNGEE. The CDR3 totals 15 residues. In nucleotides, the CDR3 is TGTGCCAGCAGCGTAGGGTACAGCCCTATCTACGAGCAGTACTTC. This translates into CASSVGYSPIYEQYF.

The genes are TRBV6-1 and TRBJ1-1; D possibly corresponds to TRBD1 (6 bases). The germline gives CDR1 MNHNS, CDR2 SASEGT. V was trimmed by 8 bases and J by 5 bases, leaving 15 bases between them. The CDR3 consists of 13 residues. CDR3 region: CASYRERKTEAFF. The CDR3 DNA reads TGTGCCAGCTACAGGGAGAGGAAAACTGAAGCTTTCTTT.

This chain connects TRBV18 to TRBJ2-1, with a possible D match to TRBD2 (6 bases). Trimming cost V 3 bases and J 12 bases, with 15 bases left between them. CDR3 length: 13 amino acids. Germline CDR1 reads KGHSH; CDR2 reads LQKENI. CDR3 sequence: CASSPRGLWGQFF. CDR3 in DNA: TGTGCCAGCTCACCCCGGGGACTTTGGGGGCAGTTCTTC.

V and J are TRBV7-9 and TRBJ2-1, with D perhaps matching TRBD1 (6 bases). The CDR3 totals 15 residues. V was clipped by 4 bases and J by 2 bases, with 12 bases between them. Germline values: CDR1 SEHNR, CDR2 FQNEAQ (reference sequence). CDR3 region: CASSSDSFAYNEQFF. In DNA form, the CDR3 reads TGTGCCAGCAGCTCGGACAGTTTCGCCTACAATGAGCAGTTCTTC.

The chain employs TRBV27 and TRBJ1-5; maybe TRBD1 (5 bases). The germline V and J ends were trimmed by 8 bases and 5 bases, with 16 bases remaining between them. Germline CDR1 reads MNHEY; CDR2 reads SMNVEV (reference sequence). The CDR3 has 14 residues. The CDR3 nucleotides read TGTGCCAGCGGCCGGGGGGGATCCGATCAGCCCCAGCATTTT. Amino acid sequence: CASGRGGSDQPQHF.

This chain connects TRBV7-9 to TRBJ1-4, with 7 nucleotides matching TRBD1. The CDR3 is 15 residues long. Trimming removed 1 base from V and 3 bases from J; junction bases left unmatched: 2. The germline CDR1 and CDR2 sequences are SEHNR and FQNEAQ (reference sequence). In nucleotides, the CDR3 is TGTGCCAGCAGCTTAGAACAGGGGCCTAATGAAAAACTGTTTTTT. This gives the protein CASSLEQGPNEKLFF.

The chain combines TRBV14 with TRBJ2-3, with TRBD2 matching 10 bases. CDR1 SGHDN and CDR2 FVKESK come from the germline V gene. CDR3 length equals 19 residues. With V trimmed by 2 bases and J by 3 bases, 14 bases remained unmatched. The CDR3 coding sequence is TGTGCCAGCAGCCAACATACTAGCGGGATAAGAATGGAGACAGATACGCAGTATTTT. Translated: CASSQHTSGIRMETDTQYF.

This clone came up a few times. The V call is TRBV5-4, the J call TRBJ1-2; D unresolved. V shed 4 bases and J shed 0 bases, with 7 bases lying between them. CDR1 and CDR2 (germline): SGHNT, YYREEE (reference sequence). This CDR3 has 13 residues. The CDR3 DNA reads TGTGCCAGCAGCCCAGTGACTAACTATGGCTACACCTTC. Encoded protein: CASSPVTNYGYTF.

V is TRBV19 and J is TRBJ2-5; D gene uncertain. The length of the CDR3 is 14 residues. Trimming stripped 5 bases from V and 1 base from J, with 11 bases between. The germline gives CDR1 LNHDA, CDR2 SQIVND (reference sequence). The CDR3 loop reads CASSPSRSQETQYF. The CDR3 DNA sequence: TGTGCCAGTAGTCCCTCTCGGTCCCAAGAGACCCAGTACTTC.

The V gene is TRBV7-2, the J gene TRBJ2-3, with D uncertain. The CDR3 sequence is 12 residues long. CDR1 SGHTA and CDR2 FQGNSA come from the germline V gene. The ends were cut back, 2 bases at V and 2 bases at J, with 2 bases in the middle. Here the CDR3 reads CASSLLTDTQYF. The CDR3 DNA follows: TGTGCCAGCAGCTTACTCACAGATACGCAGTATTTT.

In DNA, the CDR3 is TGTGCCAGCAGGACTAGCGGGGGGGCCAGGTCCTACAATGAGCAGTTCTTC. Its translation: CASRTSGGARSYNEQFF. The chain employs TRBV2 and TRBJ2-1, with 14 bases fitting TRBD2. This CDR3 region has 17 residues. With 6 bases clipped from V and 1 base from J, the junction kept 5 bases outside the gene matches. Germline V gene lookup returns CDR1 SNHLY and CDR2 FYNNEI.